Following are 9 T cell receptor beta chains from one sample sequenced in a study of blood T cell repertoires in COVID-19. Data came from immunoSEQ multiplex PCR; TCRdb stores just in-frame clones and leaves some out. The profile shows more than 300,000 clones, around 89% of them singletons. The specimen was peripheral blood. These receptors were collected from a woman under 40 with COVID-19, enrolled during active disease.

Written as DNA, the CDR3 is TGTGCCAGCAGTTCCGCCTACAACACCGGGGAGCTGTTTTTT. It codes for CASSSAYNTGELFF. The genes are TRBV6-2 or TRBV6-3 and TRBJ2-2; the D is unclear. V was clipped by 4 bases and J by 2 bases, with 8 bases between them. Germline assignment: CDR1 MNHEY and CDR2 SVGEGT. The CDR3 is made up of 14 amino acids.

The chain couples TRBV7-9 to TRBJ1-1; weak D call: TRBD1 (6 bases). Germline V gene sequence: CDR1 SEHNR, CDR2 FQNEAQ (reference sequence). Trimming cost V 5 bases and J 8 bases, with 15 bases left between them. This CDR3 contains 13 residues. The CDR3 region has the DNA TGTGCCAGCAGCGCCCAGGGGACTAGGGAAGCTTTCTTT. Amino acid sequence: CASSAQGTREAFF. Based on the CDR3 plus reference TRBV7-9 and TRBJ1-1, the full variable domain is DTGVSQNPRHKITKRGQNVTFRCDPISEHNRLYWYRQTLGQGPEFLTYFQNEAQLEKSRLLSDRFSAERPKGSFSTLEIQRTEQGDSAMYLCASSAQGTREAFFGQGTRLTVV.

The chain has TRBV5-1 and TRBJ2-1; 9 positions agree with TRBD2. Per germline, CDR1 SGHRS and CDR2 YFSETQ. The CDR3 is 14 residues long. The junction had 7 bases not matched to a gene; V was cut back by 4 bases and J by 8 bases. DNA of the CDR3: TGCGCCAGCAGCAAGCGGGGGGCAATCGATGAGCAGTTCTTC. Translating gives CASSKRGAIDEQFF.

The CDR3 sequence is CASSEWLLSPEKEQFF. The CDR3 nucleotides are TGTGCCAGCAGTGAATGGTTACTATCCCCTGAAAAAGAGCAGTTCTTC. The chain combines TRBV2 with TRBJ2-1; D remains unclear. Germline V gene lookup returns CDR1 SNHLY and CDR2 FYNNEI. Trimming cost V 2 bases and J 10 bases, with 21 bases left between them. The CDR3 runs to 16 residues. The full variable domain, completed using reference TRBV2 and TRBJ2-1, is EPEVTQTPSHQVTQMGQEVILRCVPISNHLYFYWYRQILGQKVEFLVSFYNNEISEKSEIFDDQFSVERPDGSNFTLKIRSTKLEDSAMYFCASSEWLLSPEKEQFFGPGTRLTVL.

V and J are TRBV6-1 and TRBJ1-6, with 11 bases that match TRBD1. Trimming took 1 base from V and 10 from J; bases not matched to a gene: 0. Germline V lookup: CDR1 MNHNS, CDR2 SASEGT. CDR3 length: 14 residues. The CDR3 loop is CASSEGTGGSPLHF. The CDR3 nucleotides are TGTGCCAGCAGTGAAGGGACAGGGGGCTCACCCCTCCACTTT.

The chain is built from TRBV28 and TRBJ1-2; TRBD1 is a possible D gene (5 bases). The CDR3 sequence is 13 residues long. The V gene lost 7 bases and the J gene lost 4 bases, with 13 bases spanning the gap. Germline V lookup: CDR1 MDHEN, CDR2 SYDVKM. For the CDR3, the DNA is TGTGCCAGCACCACCGGGGGTAGCTATGGCTACACCTTC. This encodes CASTTGGSYGYTF.

The chain is built from TRBV7-2 and TRBJ2-7, with 9 bases fitting TRBD2. V lost 0 bases to trimming and J lost 3 bases; unmatched junction nucleotides: 6. This CDR3 is built from 16 residues. In germline, CDR1 is SGHTA, CDR2 FQGNSA. The CDR3 sequence is CASSLAFSGGSYEQYF. The CDR3 nucleotides read TGTGCCAGCAGCTTAGCATTCAGCGGGGGGAGCTACGAGCAGTACTTC.

The CDR3 region is CASSPDRSETQYF. In nucleotides, the CDR3 is TGTGCCAGTAGCCCCGACCGTAGCGAGACCCAGTACTTC. The chain recombines TRBV19 with TRBJ2-5, with unresolved D. V gave up 6 bases and J gave up 5 bases, with 13 bases separating them. From germline, CDR1 is LNHDA and CDR2 SQIVND (reference sequence). CDR3 length equals 13 residues.

This chain connects TRBV7-2 to TRBJ1-1; no clear D. Germline CDR1 is SGHTA and CDR2 is FQGNSA. V was clipped by 0 bases and J by 6 bases, with 8 bases between them. The CDR3 has 13 amino acids. As DNA, the CDR3 is TGTGCCAGCAGCTTAGCGACAAAGGCTGAAGCTTTCTTT. Translation gives CASSLATKAEAFF.